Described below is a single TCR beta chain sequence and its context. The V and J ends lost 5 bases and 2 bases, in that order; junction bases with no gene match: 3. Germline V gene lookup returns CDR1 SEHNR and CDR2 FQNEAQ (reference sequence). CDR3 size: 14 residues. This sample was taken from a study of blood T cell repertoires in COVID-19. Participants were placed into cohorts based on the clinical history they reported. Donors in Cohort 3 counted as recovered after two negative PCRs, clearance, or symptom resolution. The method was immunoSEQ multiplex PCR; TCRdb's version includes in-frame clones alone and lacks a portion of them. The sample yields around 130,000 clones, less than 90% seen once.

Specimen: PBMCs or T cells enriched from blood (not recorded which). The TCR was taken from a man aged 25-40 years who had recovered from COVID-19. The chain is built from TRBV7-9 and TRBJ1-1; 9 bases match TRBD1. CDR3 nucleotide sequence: TGTGCCAGCAGCGCGACAGGGGGAAACACTGAAGCTTTCTTT. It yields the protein CASSATGGNTEAFF.